This T cell receptor beta chain was recorded in a study of long-term antiretroviral therapy in people with HIV. The wider study: A decade or so separates the oldest specimens from the later 2015 immediate-ART recommendation.

General observations from the study: HIV repertoire CDR3 lengths ranged less widely than those of controls.

A note on this clone: Its antigen is undetermined.

Version v3.0 of the immunoSEQ assay was performed at survey level. Produced via immunoSEQ multiplex PCR; TCRdb's table is partial and in-frame only. The sample holds about 20,000 clones; 65% to 85% are singletons and the top ten take 15%. This CDR3 has 12 amino acids. V was shortened by 2 bases and J by 8 bases, with 9 bases between the two germline ends. Germline V CDR1 and CDR2: MNHNS, SASEGT. The TCR was taken from a woman between 50 and 59 years old with HIV. The material was unsorted PBMCs, obtained 2.5 years before starting antiretroviral therapy. The chain joins TRBV6-1 to TRBJ1-1; tentatively, D is TRBD1 (6 bases). The CDR3 region has the DNA TGTGCCAGCAGTGAAATCGGGACAGAAGCTTTCTTT. The encoded protein is CASSEIGTEAFF.